What follows are 14 T cell receptor beta chains derived from one specimen sequenced in a study of blood T cell repertoires in COVID-19. Generated by immunoSEQ multiplex PCR, the TCRdb table keeps only in-frame clones and is missing some. The sample records 150,000 to 200,000 clones, about 81% being singletons. Sequencing was done on a sample of peripheral blood. All receptors derive from a woman older than 75 with COVID-19, enrolled during active disease.

This chain links TRBV7-2 with TRBJ2-5; 9 bases align to TRBD1. There are 13 residues in the CDR3. Germline trimming cut 2 bases from V and 10 bases from J; bases unmatched to any gene: 5. The V gene's germline CDR1 is SGHTA and CDR2 FQGNSA. The CDR3 nucleotides are TGTGCCAGCAGCTTAAGGGACAGGGAAGTCCAGTACTTC. Translated, it gives CASSLRDREVQYF. Filled out from reference TRBV7-2 and TRBJ2-5, the complete variable domain reads GAGVSQSPSNKVTEKGKDVELRCDPISGHTALYWYRQSLGQGLEFLIYFQGNSAPDKSGLPSDRFSAERTGGSVSTLTIQRTQQEDSAVYLCASSLRDREVQYFGPGTRLLVL.

V usage is TRBV27 and J usage is TRBJ2-1, with D perhaps matching TRBD1 (5 bases). Germline lookup yields CDR1 MNHEY and CDR2 SMNVEV (reference sequence). Trimming pared 5 bases from V and 3 bases from J, leaving 17 bases between. The CDR3 covers 16 residues. The CDR3 DNA reads as TGTGCCAGCAGTCTGCAATGGGGCCCCTTCTACAATGAGCAGTTCTTC. Translated: CASSLQWGPFYNEQFF.

This clone came up a few times. The chain employs TRBV5-1 and TRBJ2-2; D might be TRBD1 (5 bases). Deletions cut 1 base from V and 0 bases from J, with 7 bases between. This CDR3 spans 15 amino acids. CDR1 and CDR2 from the germline V gene are SGHRS and YFSETQ. CDR3 region: CASSLTGSNTGELFF. The DNA of the CDR3 is TGCGCCAGCAGCTTGACAGGTTCGAACACCGGGGAGCTGTTTTTT. The whole variable domain, filled in from reference TRBV5-1 and TRBJ2-2, reads KAGVTQTPRYLIKTRGQQVTLSCSPISGHRSVSWYQQTPGQGLQFLFEYFSETQRNKGNFPGRFSGRQFSNSRSEMNVSTLELGDSALYLCASSLTGSNTGELFFGEGSRLTVL.

In its sample, this clone was seen once. The chain carries TRBV6-5 and TRBJ2-7; 9 bases line up with TRBD1. This CDR3 has 14 amino acids. Trimming at V came to 4 bases and at J to 4 bases, leaving 5 bases not matched to a gene. Germline loops: CDR1 MNHEY, CDR2 SVGAGI. CDR3 coding DNA: TGTGCCAGCAGTTGGGACAGGGTCACTTACGAGCAGTACTTC. Protein: CASSWDRVTYEQYF.

CDR3 DNA: TGCGCCAGCAGCCAATCTGGACTAGCGGGAGGGTACAATGAGCAGTTCTTC. It codes for CASSQSGLAGGYNEQFF. The chain uses TRBV4-1 and TRBJ2-1; 15 bases line up with TRBD2. After removal of 2 bases from V and 4 bases from J, the junction contained 3 bases not matched to a gene. This CDR3 has 17 amino acids. In germline, CDR1 is MGHRA, CDR2 YSYEKL.

The chain employs TRBV25-1 and TRBJ2-7; 13 bases are shared with TRBD2. Germline-derived CDR1 and CDR2 are MGHDK and SYGVNS. Trimming at V came to 3 bases and at J to 4 bases, leaving 6 bases not matched to a gene. This CDR3 spans 16 amino acids. Here the CDR3 reads CASSDLGLAGAYEQYF. The CDR3 bases are TGTGCCAGCAGTGACCTCGGACTAGCGGGAGCTTACGAGCAGTACTTC.

This clone was recorded a few times. V and J are TRBV19 and TRBJ1-2, with D uncertain. The CDR3 is made up of 9 amino acids. With 7 bases removed from V and 8 bases from J, the gap between germline ends came to 5 bases. Germline CDR1 is LNHDA and CDR2 is SQIVND (reference sequence). The chain's CDR3 is CASTEGYTF. The CDR3 bases are TGTGCCAGTACGGAGGGCTACACCTTC.

This chain connects TRBV6-5 to TRBJ2-7; 8 bases map to TRBD1. Germline assignment: CDR1 MNHEY and CDR2 SVGAGI. Trimming cost V 11 bases and J 2 bases; bases outside gene matches: 11. This CDR3 is 14 amino acids long. CDR3 bases: TGTGCCGGATCATACGGACAGGGCGCCTACGAGCAGTACTTC. Translated, it gives CAGSYGQGAYEQYF.

The chain couples TRBV11-2 to TRBJ1-2; D gene unclear. The CDR3 has 14 residues. Germline V CDR1 and CDR2: SGHAT, FQNNGV. V lost 5 bases, J lost 4 bases, and 14 bases lay in between. CDR3 loop: CASSLETPLYGYTF. In DNA, the CDR3 is TGTGCCAGCAGCCTTGAGACACCTCTCTATGGCTACACCTTC.

A single count supports this clone. The chain is built from TRBV6-2 or TRBV6-3 and TRBJ1-4, with a tentative D call TRBD1 (5 bases). V shed 3 bases and J shed 2 bases, with 13 bases lying between them. The CDR3 consists of 16 residues. Germline CDR1 is MNHEY and CDR2 is SVGEGT. The CDR3 is CASSYGGIATNEKLFF. CDR3 sequence (DNA): TGTGCCAGCAGTTATGGGGGGATAGCTACTAATGAAAAACTGTTTTTT.

This sequence joins TRBV5-8 and TRBJ1-1; 12 bases map to TRBD1. Trimming removed 4 bases from V and 9 bases from J; junction bases left unmatched: 4. Germline assignment: CDR1 SGHTS and CDR2 YDEGEE. The CDR3 runs to 13 residues. This chain's CDR3 is CASSPGTGGKAFF. DNA of the CDR3: TGTGCCAGCAGCCCAGGGACAGGGGGCAAAGCTTTCTTT.

The chain carries TRBV18 and TRBJ2-2, with TRBD1 matching over 7 bases. The CDR3 covers 16 residues. Germline CDR1 reads KGHSH; CDR2 reads LQKENI. J lost 3 bases, V lost 1 base, and 5 bases had no gene match. CDR3 protein: CASSPRQGEDTGELFF. DNA for the CDR3: TGTGCCAGCTCACCACGACAGGGAGAGGACACCGGGGAGCTGTTTTTT.

The V gene is TRBV9, the J gene TRBJ2-3, with 9 bases fitting TRBD1. Germline trimming cut 0 bases from V and 4 bases from J; bases unmatched to any gene: 3. The CDR3 spans 15 residues. CDR1 is SGDLS and CDR2 is YYNGEE in the germline V gene. CDR3 region: CASSVEGQGPDTQYF. The CDR3 DNA sequence: TGTGCCAGCAGCGTAGAGGGACAGGGTCCAGATACGCAGTATTTT. The variable domain in full, with the rest retrieved from reference TRBV9 and TRBJ2-3, is DSGVTQTPKHLITATGQRVTLRCSPRSGDLSVYWYQQSLDQGLQFLIQYYNGEERAKGNILERFSAQQFPDLHSELNLSSLELGDSALYFCASSVEGQGPDTQYFGPGTRLTVL.

The chain joins TRBV20-1 to TRBJ2-7; D gene unclear. CDR1 and CDR2 (germline): DFQATT, SNEGSKA (reference sequence). The germline V and J ends were trimmed by 3 bases and 3 bases, with 6 bases remaining between them. CDR3 length: 11 amino acids. The CDR3 spells CSASVDYEQYF. The CDR3 DNA sequence: TGCAGTGCTAGCGTAGACTACGAGCAGTACTTC.